The T cell receptor (beta chain) described here comes from a study of T-cell memory formation after mild COVID-19. Study-wide context: For the most part, TCR clusters were specific to one donor. Study results and limitations: A subset of responding clones appeared in pre-infection memory, suggesting cross-reactive memory joined.

This clonotype was counted between two and nine times. The antigen remains unidentified. V lost 6 bases, J lost 5 bases, and 9 bases lay in between. This CDR3 has 12 amino acids. The authors produced TCR alpha and TCR beta cDNA libraries with sample barcodes and UMIs by 5'RACE using constant-segment primers. TCRdb ran MiXCR on the 5' RACE reads and lists one entry per CDR3 protein. The data contain 250,000 or so distinct CDR3 sequences, approximately 10% of them seen just once; the ten biggest clones take up approximately 20%. The V gene is TRBV12-3 or TRBV12-4, the J gene TRBJ2-3; D ambiguous. Specimen: PBMCs or a T cell subset sorted from them (not recorded which). The TCR was taken from a young man who had mild COVID-19 (a few samples of this study predate the infection). Cell type and time point are not known. The CDR3 DNA reads as TGTGCCAGCAGCCCAAACTTAGATACGCAGTATTTT. Its translation: CASSPNLDTQYF.